This TCR beta chain came from a study of shared clonotypes between healthy human individuals (dated by TCRdb to 2018 to 2020). Regarding the study in general: A couple of women and three men aged 18 to 49 years were included in the cohort. Per donor, leukapheresis produced somewhere between about 0.9 and 9 billion PBMCs. Blood TCR repertoires of about five healthy adults were deeply sequenced to estimate repertoire size and the extent of clonotype sharing between individuals. For each donor, CD4 naive and CD4 memory were each run on three plates, CD8 naive on two plates, and CD8 memory on one plate. Libraries were prepared and TCR repertoires were sequenced by different laboratories using diverse techniques, in order to increase sequencing depth and limit assay-specific biases.

CD8 naive samples consisted of CD45RO-negative cells that were positively selected for CCR7, yielding a CD45RA+CCR7+ population without TemRA cells. The donors were healthy, HIV-negative adults who had no recently reported acute infections or vaccinations. All donors were Caucasian adults living in Nashville, Tennessee, USA. After blood collection by leukapheresis, PBMCs were isolated using Ficoll-Histopaque density gradient centrifugation and then cryopreserved in the vapor phase of liquid nitrogen. Analytical flow cytometry was used to check the purity and quantity of every magnetically sorted T cell population. Each sorted fraction had its genomic DNA isolated and then quantified by UV absorbance on a Nanodrop 2000c. Relative to germline, V is 2 bases shorter and J is 3 bases shorter, with 11 bases between their ends. Taken from cysteine to phenylalanine, the CDR3 has 14 residues. The DNA shown is the 42-base CDR3, in frame from base 1. CDR1 and CDR2 are read off the germline V gene (reference sequence) as MNHEY and SMNVEV.

Paper-wide results and their limitations: Because the study included only a small number of donors, the genetic and exposure-history diversity represented was limited. When several donors were compared, the shared fraction of clonotypes was about 5.5% for naive CD4, approximately 3.3% for naive CD8, 2.3% for memory CD4, and around 0.37% for memory CD8. Compared with non-shared clonotypes, clonotypes shared by all four sorted-subset donors had higher generation probabilities. Pairwise subsampling indicated that sequencing depth was expected to affect the degree of clonotype sharing among donors. Naive subsets generally had larger estimated clonotype richness than memory subsets. Only blood was sampled, and tissue TCR repertoires likely differ from those in blood. Even with the large sequencing depth, rarefaction of the sorted-subset datasets indicated that sequencing was incomplete.

Using the deep immunoSEQ assay, TCR CDR3 regions were amplified from genomic DNA by multiplex PCR. Extracted genomic DNA from each cell subset was distributed evenly across all wells of several immunoSEQ 96-well plates, and each plate was treated as a replicate. Each replicate PCR for sorted subsets received approximately 220 ng genomic DNA, equal to about 30,000 T cell genomes. Purified libraries were measured with a Qubit 3.0 fluorometer, size-checked on a Bioanalyzer 2100, and measured again with the KAPA Library Quantification kit. A separate single-read 150-cycle Illumina NextSeq 550 flow cell was used to sequence each immunoSEQ 96-well plate. As for how the authors treated the data: Because only junctional sequences without quality scores were contained in the immunoSEQ output, filtering matching that applied to full-length reads could not be performed. To assign V/J genes and CDR3, sequences were annotated using PyIR, a Python wrapper for IgBLAST v1.9, with IMGT germline references. Any read was removed if the V/J assignment was weak (E-value above 1e-6), the CDR3 was missing, or the read contained stop codons, out-of-frame junctions, or ambiguous translated residues. V3J clonotypes were defined as sequences sharing an identical inferred V gene, J gene, and CDR3 amino acid sequence. To compute the percentage overlap between repertoires, the number of shared unique clonotypes was divided by the size of the smaller repertoire. RTK rarefaction, the Chao1 estimator, and Recon v2.1 estimates of unobserved clonotypes were used to assess repertoire richness. Generation probabilities were computed with OLGA for all TCRbeta clonotypes obtained by the gDNA method from four donors. TCRdb's version of the immuneACCESS table is confined to in-frame rearrangements and falls short of the full clone set. An unresolved V gene accounts for under half of the shortfall where checked; the remainder is of unknown origin. V, J and clone size were drawn from that table, and D and trimming were deduced from the DNA. In this sample the table shows about 1,800,000 clones, 85% to 95% of which occur a single time. The leading ten clones occupy 1% to 1.5% of the sample.

On this clone: Which antigen it targets is not known. One base away there is no much larger clone; base qualities are not given.

The chain is assembled from TRBV27 and TRBJ2-7, with an unclear D gene assignment. Input material: naive CD8+ T cells sorted from blood. The sample's cell subset or site label is to be understood as: CD45RA+CCR7+. The sequence was obtained from a man between 18 and 35 years old in good health. The bases are TGTGCCAGCAGTTTAGGCAGGCTCCACTACGAGCAGTACTTC. This yields the protein CASSLGRLHYEQYF.